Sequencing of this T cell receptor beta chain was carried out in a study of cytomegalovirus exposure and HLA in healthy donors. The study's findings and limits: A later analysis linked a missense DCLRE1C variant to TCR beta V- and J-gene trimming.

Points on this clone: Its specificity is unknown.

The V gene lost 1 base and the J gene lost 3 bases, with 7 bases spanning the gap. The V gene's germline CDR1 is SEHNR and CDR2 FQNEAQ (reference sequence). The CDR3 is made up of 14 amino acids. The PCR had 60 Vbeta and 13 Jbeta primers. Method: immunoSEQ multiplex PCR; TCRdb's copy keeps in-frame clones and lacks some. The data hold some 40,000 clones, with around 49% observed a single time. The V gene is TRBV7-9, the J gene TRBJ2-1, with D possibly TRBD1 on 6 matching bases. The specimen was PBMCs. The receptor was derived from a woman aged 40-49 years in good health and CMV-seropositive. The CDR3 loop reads CASSLGTVYNEQFF. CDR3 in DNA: TGTGCCAGCAGCTTAGGGACAGTCTACAATGAGCAGTTCTTC.